This T cell receptor (beta chain) appears in the sequencing data of a study of control samples from healthy donors and cancer patients. The CDR3 runs to 18 residues. Germline V gene data show CDR1 as LGHNA and CDR2 as YNFKEQ. V gave up 2 bases and J gave up 4 bases; unmatched junction bases: 9. Libraries were prepared by immunoSEQ multiplex PCR; TCRdb keeps only in-frame clonotypes and omits some of them. Altogether roughly 120,000 clones are present, approximately 90% being singletons, with the ten largest covering 7.8%. This chain connects TRBV4-2 to TRBJ2-1; 12 nucleotides align to TRBD2. The sample comprised blood. The TCR comes from a woman aged 18-29 years in good health. As DNA, the CDR3 is TGTGCCAGCAGCCAAATGCTCGGACTAGCGGGGTTTTACAATGAGCAGTTCTTC. Its translation: CASSQMLGLAGFYNEQFF.